The source of this T cell receptor (beta chain) is a study of T cell clones after liver transplantation (dated 2019 in TCRdb). Some background on the complete study: ITN030ST, the source of the samples, was a randomized trial that attempted immunosuppression withdrawal within 2 years of liver transplantation. Blood samples were taken pre-transplant, pre-randomization before withdrawal, and post-randomization after full withdrawal or failed withdrawal. Until randomization at 12-24 months post-transplant, subjects were given standard immunosuppression, with no induction therapy. Three of the eight recipients were HCV-positive; the others were transplanted for non-autoimmune, non-viral indications. A cohort of 8 liver transplant recipients was studied, of whom 3 were classified as tolerant and 5 as non-tolerant. To count as tolerant, a recipient had to stay completely off immunosuppression for at least one year without liver enzymes climbing beyond twice the upper limit of normal. Donor-reactive T cell clones were identified by TCRbeta sequencing after a pre-transplant mixed lymphocyte reaction and then tracked in post-transplant blood. As an antigen-independent comparator for donor-reactive sequences, third party-reactive TCRbeta sequences were also identified from pre-transplant MLRs.

Using immunoSEQ, frozen genomic DNA was subjected to high-throughput TCRbeta CDR3 sequencing, a process that included PCR amplification, mapping, bias correction and internal controls. Per the original workflow: Only productive rearrangements were retained, with each unique TCRbeta sequence defined by its CDR3 nucleotide sequence together with its V and J gene. For classification of a sequence as donor-reactive, at least 5-fold expansion in CFSE-low cells relative to unstimulated pre-transplant cells and a frequency of at least 0.01% were required. Minimum frequency thresholds were set for each subject based on the unstimulated sample with the lowest template count, ensuring at least 90% detection power. Repertoire turnover was measured by Jensen-Shannon divergence between the top 1000 TCRbeta sequences post- and pre-transplant. Changes in detection of donor-reactive sequences were tested with two-sided Fisher's exact tests. TCRdb took this table from immuneACCESS and kept in-frame rearrangements with V and J called. Such tables lack part of the clones; where checked against another copy, unresolved V genes explain under half of the gap, and the rest is unexplained. That table gives V, J and clone size, and the DNA gave D and trimming. In all, the sample holds approximately 19,000 clones, and around 81% of those were seen once. The ten largest clonotypes hold roughly 40% of the sample.

Thawed unstimulated PBMCs were stained for CD3, CD4 and CD8 and FACS-sorted into CD3+CD4+ and CD3+CD8+ populations. Each of the 8 studied subjects was randomized to immunosuppression withdrawal. The Qiagen DNeasy Blood and Tissue Kit was used to isolate genomic DNA. This clone showed up just once. What this receptor recognizes is not known. Base qualities were left out, and no much larger clone turns up one base away. The paper as a whole reports these results and caveats: Conclusions were preliminary, limited by small, heterogeneous patient numbers and non-standardized post-transplant time points. Low numbers of available donor cells limited the measurable donor-reactive repertoire in two subjects. Because no allograft tissue specimens were available, donor-reactive T cells may have migrated into the graft instead of being deleted. In most of the 8 subjects, regardless of tolerance or HCV status, circulating donor-reactive CD4 TCRbeta sequences dropped significantly post-transplant. Donor-reactive sequences decreased more than third party-reactive sequences, which suggests partial antigen-specific deletion that was not related to withdrawal success. When repertoire turnover was taken into account, detection of donor-reactive sequences was significantly reduced in 7 of 8 subjects for CD4 and in 8 of 8 subjects for CD8.

This sample comprised CD8+ T cells from blood, obtained less than 50 months after liver transplant. This receptor was taken from a human patient who received a liver transplant. After a transplant, the graft donor may have provided part of the T cells.

The nucleotides read TGCGCCAGCAGCTTGACAGGCTCCTACGAGCAGTACTTC. Its protein is CASSLTGSYEQYF. The chain is made from TRBV5-1 and TRBJ2-7, and perhaps TRBD1 as D gene, on 5 matching bases. Deletion took 1 base off V and 0 bases off J, with a span of 5 bases between the germline ends. CDR1 and CDR2, per the germline V gene, are SGHRS and YFSETQ. The CDR3 runs 13 amino acids, cysteine and phenylalanine included. The retained sequence is limited to the CDR3, 39 bases, with the frame set at the first base.